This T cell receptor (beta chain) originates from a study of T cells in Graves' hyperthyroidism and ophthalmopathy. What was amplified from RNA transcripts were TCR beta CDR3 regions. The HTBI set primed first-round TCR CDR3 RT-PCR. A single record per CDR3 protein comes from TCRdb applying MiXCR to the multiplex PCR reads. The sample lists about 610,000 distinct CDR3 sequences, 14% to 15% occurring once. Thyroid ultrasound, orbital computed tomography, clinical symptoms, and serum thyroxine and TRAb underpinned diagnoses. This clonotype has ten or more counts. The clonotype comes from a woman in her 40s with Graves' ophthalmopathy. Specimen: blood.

The CDR3 loop reads CSAQFGEQYF. CDR3 nucleotide sequence: TGCAGTGCCCAGTTCGGCGAGCAGTACTTC. This chain joins TRBV20-1 and TRBJ2-7; D is uncertain. V lost 6 bases and J 6 bases, leaving 9 bases between the germline ends. The CDR3 is 10 amino acids. CDR1 is DFQATT, CDR2 SNEGSKA, per germline (reference sequence).